A single sample gave rise to the 11 T cell receptor beta chains below, sequenced in a study of cytomegalovirus exposure and HLA in healthy donors. The assay was immunoSEQ multiplex PCR, and TCRdb's table has in-frame clones only and misses some. There are roughly 180,000 clones in the sample; around nine tenths occur only once, and less than 9.5% lies in the top ten. Sequencing was done on a sample of PBMCs. These receptors were obtained from a man aged 25 to 45 in good health and CMV-seropositive.

A few counts support this clone. The chain employs TRBV11-2 and TRBJ2-7; maybe TRBD1 (5 bases). The length of the CDR3 is 12 residues. Germline V gene data show CDR1 as SGHAT and CDR2 as FQNNGV. V lost 1 base and J 6 bases, leaving 7 bases between the germline ends. The CDR3 region has the DNA TGTGCCAGCAGCTTAGGGGGCGTCGAGCAGTACTTC. This sequence encodes CASSLGGVEQYF.

J is TRBJ2-1 and V is TRBV28; no clear D gene. The CDR3 spans 15 residues. Trimming took off 10 bases at V and 0 bases at J, with 16 bases between the two ends. Germline lookup yields CDR1 MDHEN and CDR2 SYDVKM. CDR3 sequence: CATSVPKGSYNEQFF. CDR3 in DNA: TGTGCCACCTCAGTTCCGAAGGGCTCCTACAATGAGCAGTTCTTC.

The chain joins TRBV5-1 to TRBJ2-3; 8 bases line up with TRBD2. This CDR3 is built from 15 residues. CDR1 SGHRS and CDR2 YFSETQ come from the germline V gene. Losses at the gene ends were 6 bases for V and 2 bases for J; bases not matched to a gene: 8. CDR3 protein: CASTSGGRPTDTQYF. CDR3 nucleotides: TGCGCCAGCACTAGCGGCGGGAGGCCCACAGATACGCAGTATTTT.

V is TRBV13 and J is TRBJ2-1; D might be TRBD2 (5 bases). V was clipped by 5 bases and J by 3 bases, with 17 bases between them. Germline loops: CDR1 PRHDT, CDR2 FYEKMQ (reference sequence). This CDR3 has 16 residues. The CDR3 region is CASSPRGQRSYNEQFF. The CDR3 coding sequence is TGTGCCAGCAGCCCCCGTGGTCAGCGGAGCTACAATGAGCAGTTCTTC.

The CDR3 DNA sequence: TGTGCCAGCAGCTTGTTTAGGGGAGGCTATGGCTACACCTTC. Its protein is CASSLFRGGYGYTF. The chain uses TRBV5-6 and TRBJ1-2; D possibly corresponds to TRBD1 (5 bases). The germline V gene has CDR1 SGHDT and CDR2 YYEEEE. V shed 1 base and J shed 4 bases, with 11 bases lying between them. This CDR3 region has 14 residues.

The chain uses TRBV28 and TRBJ2-1; TRBD2 aligns across 8 bases. There are 15 residues in the CDR3. The V and J ends lost 2 bases and 8 bases, in that order; junction bases with no gene match: 8. CDR1 and CDR2 from the germline V gene are MDHEN and SYDVKM. The CDR3 DNA reads TGTGCCAGCAGTTTAGAACGCGGGAGGAAGTATGAGCAGTTCTTC. It specifies CASSLERGRKYEQFF.

The chain recombines TRBV9 with TRBJ2-2; 10 bases are a match to TRBD2. Germline loops: CDR1 SGDLS, CDR2 YYNGEE. Trimming took 2 bases from V and 6 from J; bases not matched to a gene: 4. CDR3 length: 15 residues. Here the CDR3 reads CASSVQAGGAGELFF. In nucleotides, the CDR3 is TGTGCCAGCAGCGTCCAAGCGGGAGGGGCCGGGGAGCTGTTTTTT.

In nucleotides, the CDR3 is TGTGCCAGCAGCTTGGCCCAACAGGGGGGAGAAGCTTTCTTT. The encoded protein is CASSLAQQGGEAFF. V is TRBV5-6 and J is TRBJ1-1; the match to TRBD1 covers 8 bases. The germline V gene encodes CDR1 SGHDT and CDR2 YYEEEE. This CDR3 is built from 14 residues. V lost 0 bases and J lost 8; bases outside the gene matches: 6. Full variable domain (remainder filled in from reference TRBV5-6 and TRBJ1-1): DAGVTQSPTHLIKTRGQQVTLRCSPKSGHDTVSWYQQALGQGPQFIFQYYEEEERQRGNFPDRFSGHQFPNYSSELNVNALLLGDSALYLCASSLAQQGGEAFFGQGTRLTVV.

This clone showed up just once. The chain links TRBV4-3 to TRBJ1-2, with D unclear. Germline V CDR1 and CDR2: LGHNA, YSLEER. CDR3 size: 15 residues. V was cut by 4 bases and J by 7 bases, with 19 bases left in between. DNA of the CDR3: TGCGCCAGCAGCCTCGCCGGTAGGCCGAGGATTGGCTACACCTTC. Encoded protein: CASSLAGRPRIGYTF.

The gene calls are TRBV5-5 and TRBJ2-1; D not resolved. V was clipped by 1 base and J by 0 bases, with 8 bases between them. The CDR3 is 15 amino acids. The germline gives CDR1 SGHKS, CDR2 YYEKEE (reference sequence). CDR3 bases: TGTGCCAGCAGCTTGACCCGAGGCTCCTACAATGAGCAGTTCTTC. Translating gives CASSLTRGSYNEQFF.

The CDR3 DNA reads as TGTGCCAGCAGCCAACGACTAGCGGCGATCTACAATGAGCAGTTCTTC. It codes for CASSQRLAAIYNEQFF. This chain links TRBV2 with TRBJ2-1; 9 positions match TRBD2. The CDR3 has 16 residues. The germline V gene encodes CDR1 SNHLY and CDR2 FYNNEI. Trimming cost V 6 bases and J 3 bases; bases outside gene matches: 9.